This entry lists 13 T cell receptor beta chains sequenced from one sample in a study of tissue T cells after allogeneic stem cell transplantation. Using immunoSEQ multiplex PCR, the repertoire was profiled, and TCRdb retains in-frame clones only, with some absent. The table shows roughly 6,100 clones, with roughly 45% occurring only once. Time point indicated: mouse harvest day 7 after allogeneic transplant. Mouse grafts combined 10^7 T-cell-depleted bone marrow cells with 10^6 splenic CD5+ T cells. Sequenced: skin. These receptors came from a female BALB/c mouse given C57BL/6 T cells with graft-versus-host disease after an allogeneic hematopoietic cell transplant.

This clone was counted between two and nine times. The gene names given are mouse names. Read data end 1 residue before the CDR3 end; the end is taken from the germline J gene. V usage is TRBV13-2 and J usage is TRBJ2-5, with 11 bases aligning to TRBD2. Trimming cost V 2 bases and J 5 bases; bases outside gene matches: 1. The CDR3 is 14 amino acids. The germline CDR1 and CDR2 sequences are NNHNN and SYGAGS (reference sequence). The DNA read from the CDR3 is TGTGCCAGCGGTGAGGGGACTGGGGGAGACACCCAGTAC. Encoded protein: CASGEGTGGDTQY. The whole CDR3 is CASGEGTGGDTQYF.

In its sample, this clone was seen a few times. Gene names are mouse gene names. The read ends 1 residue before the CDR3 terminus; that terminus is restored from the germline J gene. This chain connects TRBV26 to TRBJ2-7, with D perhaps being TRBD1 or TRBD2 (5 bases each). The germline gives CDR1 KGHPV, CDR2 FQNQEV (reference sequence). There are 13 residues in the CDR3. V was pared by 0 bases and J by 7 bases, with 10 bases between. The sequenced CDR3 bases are TGTGCCAGCAGTCTGTCAGGGGCGGGGGAACAGTAC. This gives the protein CASSLSGAGEQY. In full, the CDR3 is CASSLSGAGEQYF.

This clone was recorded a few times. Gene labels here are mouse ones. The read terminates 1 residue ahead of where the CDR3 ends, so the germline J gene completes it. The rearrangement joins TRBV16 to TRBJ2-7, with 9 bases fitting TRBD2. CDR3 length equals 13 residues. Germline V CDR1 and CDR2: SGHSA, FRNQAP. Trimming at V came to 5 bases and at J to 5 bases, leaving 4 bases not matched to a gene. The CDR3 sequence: CASSRLGVDEQYF. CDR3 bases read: TGTGCAAGCAGCCGACTGGGGGTGGATGAACAGTAC.

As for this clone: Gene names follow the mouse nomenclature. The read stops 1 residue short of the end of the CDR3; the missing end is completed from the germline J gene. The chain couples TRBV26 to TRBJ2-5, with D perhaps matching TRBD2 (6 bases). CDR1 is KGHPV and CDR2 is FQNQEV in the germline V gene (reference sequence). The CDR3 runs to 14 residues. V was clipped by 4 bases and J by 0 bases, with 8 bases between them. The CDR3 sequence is CASSPTGNQDTQYF. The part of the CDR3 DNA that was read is TGTGCCAGCAGTCCGACTGGTAACCAAGACACCCAGTAC.

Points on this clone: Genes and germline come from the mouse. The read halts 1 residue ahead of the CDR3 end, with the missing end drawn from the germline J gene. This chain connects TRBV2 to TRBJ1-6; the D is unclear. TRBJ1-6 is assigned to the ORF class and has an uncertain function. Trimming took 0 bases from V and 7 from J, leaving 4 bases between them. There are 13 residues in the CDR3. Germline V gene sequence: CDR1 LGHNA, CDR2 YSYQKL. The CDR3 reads CASSQESNSPLYF. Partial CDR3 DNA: TGTGCCAGCAGCCAAGAGTCGAATTCGCCCCTCTAC.

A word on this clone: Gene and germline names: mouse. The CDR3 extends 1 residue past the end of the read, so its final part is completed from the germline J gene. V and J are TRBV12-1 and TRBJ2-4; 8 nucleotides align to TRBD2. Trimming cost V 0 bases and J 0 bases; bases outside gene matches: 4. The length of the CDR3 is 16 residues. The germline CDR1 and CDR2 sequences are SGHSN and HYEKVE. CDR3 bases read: TGTGCCAGCTCTCTCGGCTGGGGGGTTAGTCAAAACACCTTGTAC. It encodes CASSLGWGVSQNTLY. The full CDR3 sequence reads CASSLGWGVSQNTLYF.

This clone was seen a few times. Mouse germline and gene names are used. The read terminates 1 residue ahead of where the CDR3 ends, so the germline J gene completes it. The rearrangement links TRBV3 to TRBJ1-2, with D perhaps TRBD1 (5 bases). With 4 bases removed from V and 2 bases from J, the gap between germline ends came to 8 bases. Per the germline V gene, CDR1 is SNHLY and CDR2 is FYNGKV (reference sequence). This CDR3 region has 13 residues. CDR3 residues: CASSSRQNSDYTF. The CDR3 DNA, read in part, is TGTGCCAGCAGCTCCAGACAGAACTCCGACTACACC.

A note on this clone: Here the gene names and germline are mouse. The CDR3 region is CASGDARLGGLEQYF. Partial CDR3 DNA: TGTGCCAGCGGTGATGCAAGGCTGGGGGGGCTTGAACAGTAC. The chain has TRBV13-2 and TRBJ2-7, with TRBD2 matching 10 bases. From the germline J gene comes the end of the CDR3, since the read stops 1 residue before it. This CDR3 is 15 amino acids long. Germline V gene data show CDR1 as NNHNN and CDR2 as SYGAGS (reference sequence). With 0 bases clipped from V and 6 bases from J, the junction kept 6 bases outside the gene matches.

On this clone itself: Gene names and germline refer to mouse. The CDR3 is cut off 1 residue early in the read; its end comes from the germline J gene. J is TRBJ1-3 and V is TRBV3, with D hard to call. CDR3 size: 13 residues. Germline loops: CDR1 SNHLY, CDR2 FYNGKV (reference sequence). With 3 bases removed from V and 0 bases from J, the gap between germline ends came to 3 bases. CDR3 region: CASSFNSGNTLYF. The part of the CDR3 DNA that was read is TGTGCCAGCAGCTTTAATTCTGGAAATACGCTCTAT.

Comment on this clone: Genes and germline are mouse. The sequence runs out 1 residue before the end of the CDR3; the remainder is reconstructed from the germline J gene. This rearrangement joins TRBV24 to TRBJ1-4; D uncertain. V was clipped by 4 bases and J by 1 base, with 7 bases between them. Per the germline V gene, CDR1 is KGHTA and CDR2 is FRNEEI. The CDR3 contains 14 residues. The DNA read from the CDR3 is TGTGCCAGCAGTCCCGACACTTCCAACGAAAGATTATTT. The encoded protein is CASSPDTSNERLF. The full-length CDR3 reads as CASSPDTSNERLFF.

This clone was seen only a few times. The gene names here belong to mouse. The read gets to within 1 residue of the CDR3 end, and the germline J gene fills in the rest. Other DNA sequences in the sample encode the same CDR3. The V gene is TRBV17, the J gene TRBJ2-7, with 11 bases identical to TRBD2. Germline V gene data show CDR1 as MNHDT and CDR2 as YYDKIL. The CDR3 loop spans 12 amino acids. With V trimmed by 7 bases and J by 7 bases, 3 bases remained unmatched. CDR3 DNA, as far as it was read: TGTGCTAGCAAGACTGGGGGGGGGGAACAGTAC. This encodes CASKTGGGEQY. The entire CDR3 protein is CASKTGGGEQYF.

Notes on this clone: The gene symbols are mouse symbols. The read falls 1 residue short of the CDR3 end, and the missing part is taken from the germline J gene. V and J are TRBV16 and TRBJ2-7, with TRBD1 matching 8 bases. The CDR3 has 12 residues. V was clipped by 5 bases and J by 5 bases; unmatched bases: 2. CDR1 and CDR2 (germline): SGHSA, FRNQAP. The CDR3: CASSPDRDEQYF. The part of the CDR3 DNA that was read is TGTGCAAGCAGCCCGGACAGGGATGAACAGTAC.

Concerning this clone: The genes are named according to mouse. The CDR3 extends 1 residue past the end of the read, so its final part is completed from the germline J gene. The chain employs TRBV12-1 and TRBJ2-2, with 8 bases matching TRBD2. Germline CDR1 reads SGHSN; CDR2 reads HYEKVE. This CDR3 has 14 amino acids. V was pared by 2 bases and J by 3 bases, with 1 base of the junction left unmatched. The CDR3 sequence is CASSPTGDTGQLYF. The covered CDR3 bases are TGTGCCAGCTCTCCGACTGGGGACACCGGGCAGCTCTAC.